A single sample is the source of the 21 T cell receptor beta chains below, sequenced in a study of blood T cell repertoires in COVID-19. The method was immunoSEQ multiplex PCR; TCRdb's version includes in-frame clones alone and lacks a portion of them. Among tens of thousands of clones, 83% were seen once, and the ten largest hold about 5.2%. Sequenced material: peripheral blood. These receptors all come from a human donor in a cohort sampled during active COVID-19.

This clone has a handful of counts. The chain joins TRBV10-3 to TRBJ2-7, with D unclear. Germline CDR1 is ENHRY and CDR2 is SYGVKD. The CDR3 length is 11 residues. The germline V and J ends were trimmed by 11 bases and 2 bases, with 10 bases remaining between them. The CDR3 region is CAAESAYEQYF. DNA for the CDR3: TGTGCCGCCGAGAGCGCCTACGAGCAGTACTTC.

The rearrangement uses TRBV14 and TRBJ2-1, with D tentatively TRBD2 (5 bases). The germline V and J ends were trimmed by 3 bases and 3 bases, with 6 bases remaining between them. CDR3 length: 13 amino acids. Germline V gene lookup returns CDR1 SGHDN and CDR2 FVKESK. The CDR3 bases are TGTGCCAGCAGCCAGACTATCTACAATGAGCAGTTCTTC. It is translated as CASSQTIYNEQFF.

This CDR3 is CASRLQGRNYGYTF. Here the CDR3 DNA reads TGCGCCAGCAGGTTACAGGGGAGGAACTATGGCTACACCTTC. The chain links TRBV5-1 to TRBJ1-2, with TRBD1 identical over 7 bases. Germline lookup yields CDR1 SGHRS and CDR2 YFSETQ. CDR3 length equals 14 residues. The J segment lost 2 bases and the V segment lost 5 bases, leaving 6 bases of the junction unmatched.

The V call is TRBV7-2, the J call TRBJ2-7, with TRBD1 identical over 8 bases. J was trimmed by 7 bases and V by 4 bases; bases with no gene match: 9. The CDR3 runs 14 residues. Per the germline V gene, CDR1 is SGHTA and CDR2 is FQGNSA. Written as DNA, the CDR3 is TGTGCCAGCAGCTGGCAGGGGGCCCTTGTGGAGCAGTACTTC. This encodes CASSWQGALVEQYF.

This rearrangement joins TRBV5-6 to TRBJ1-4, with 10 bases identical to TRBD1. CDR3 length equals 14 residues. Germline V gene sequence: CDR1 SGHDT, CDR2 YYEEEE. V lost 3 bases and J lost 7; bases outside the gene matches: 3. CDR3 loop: CASSWDRGFEKLFF. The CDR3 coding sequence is TGTGCCAGCAGCTGGGACAGGGGATTTGAAAAACTGTTTTTT.

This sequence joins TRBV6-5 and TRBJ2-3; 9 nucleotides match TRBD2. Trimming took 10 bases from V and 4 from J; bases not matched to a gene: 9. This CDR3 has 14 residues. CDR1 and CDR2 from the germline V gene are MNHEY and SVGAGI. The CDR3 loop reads CATATAGGADTQYF. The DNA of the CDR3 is TGTGCCACAGCAACGGCGGGGGGGGCAGATACGCAGTATTTT.

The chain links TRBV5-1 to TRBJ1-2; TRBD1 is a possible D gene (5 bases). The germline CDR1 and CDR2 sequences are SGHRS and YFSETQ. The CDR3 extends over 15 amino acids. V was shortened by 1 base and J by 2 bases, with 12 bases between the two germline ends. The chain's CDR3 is CASSLSPTVNYGYTF. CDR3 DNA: TGCGCCAGCAGCTTGTCTCCGACAGTGAACTATGGCTACACCTTC.

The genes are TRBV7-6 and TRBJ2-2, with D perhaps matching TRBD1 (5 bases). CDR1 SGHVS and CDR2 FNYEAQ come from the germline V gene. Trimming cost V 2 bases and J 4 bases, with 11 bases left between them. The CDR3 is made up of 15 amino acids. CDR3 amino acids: CASSLFRVGTGELFF. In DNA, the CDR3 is TGTGCCAGCAGCTTATTCAGGGTCGGCACCGGGGAGCTGTTTTTT.

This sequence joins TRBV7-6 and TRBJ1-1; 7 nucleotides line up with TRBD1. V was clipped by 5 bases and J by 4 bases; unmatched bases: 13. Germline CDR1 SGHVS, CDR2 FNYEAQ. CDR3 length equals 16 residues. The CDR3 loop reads CASSAITGTAGTEAFF. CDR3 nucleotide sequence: TGTGCCAGCAGCGCCATTACCGGGACAGCTGGCACTGAAGCTTTCTTT.

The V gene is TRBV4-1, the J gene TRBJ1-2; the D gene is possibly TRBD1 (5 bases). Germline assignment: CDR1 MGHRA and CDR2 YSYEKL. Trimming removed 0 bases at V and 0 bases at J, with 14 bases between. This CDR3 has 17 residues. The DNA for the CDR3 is TGCGCCAGCAGCCAAGACCCACAGGCGGCGCCTAACTATGGCTACACCTTC. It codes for CASSQDPQAAPNYGYTF.

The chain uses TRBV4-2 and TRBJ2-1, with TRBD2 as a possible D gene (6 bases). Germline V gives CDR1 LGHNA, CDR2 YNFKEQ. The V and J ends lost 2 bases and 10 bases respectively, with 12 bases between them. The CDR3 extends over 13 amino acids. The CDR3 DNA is TGTGCCAGCAGCCAAAACGGGGGAGAAGAGCAGTTCTTC. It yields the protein CASSQNGGEEQFF.

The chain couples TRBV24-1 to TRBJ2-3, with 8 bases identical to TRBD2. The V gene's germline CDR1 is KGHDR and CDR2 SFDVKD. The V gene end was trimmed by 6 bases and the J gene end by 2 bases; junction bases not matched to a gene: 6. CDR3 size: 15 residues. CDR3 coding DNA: TGTGCCACCAGTAACGGGGGGGCCGACACAGATACGCAGTATTTT. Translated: CATSNGGADTDTQYF.

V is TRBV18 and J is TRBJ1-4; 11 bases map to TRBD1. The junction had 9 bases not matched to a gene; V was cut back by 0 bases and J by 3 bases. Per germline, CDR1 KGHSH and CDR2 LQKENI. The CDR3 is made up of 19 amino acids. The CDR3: CASSPPKYRDRGSNEKLFF. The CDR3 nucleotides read TGTGCCAGCTCACCACCGAAATACCGGGACAGGGGGTCTAATGAAAAACTGTTTTTT.

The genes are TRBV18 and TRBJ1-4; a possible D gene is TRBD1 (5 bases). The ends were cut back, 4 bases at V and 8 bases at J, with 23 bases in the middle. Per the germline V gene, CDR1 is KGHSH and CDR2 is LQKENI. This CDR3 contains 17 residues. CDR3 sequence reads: CASSLGLVGGRVEKLFF. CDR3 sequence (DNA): TGTGCCAGCTCACTGGGACTTGTCGGAGGAAGGGTAGAAAAACTGTTTTTT.

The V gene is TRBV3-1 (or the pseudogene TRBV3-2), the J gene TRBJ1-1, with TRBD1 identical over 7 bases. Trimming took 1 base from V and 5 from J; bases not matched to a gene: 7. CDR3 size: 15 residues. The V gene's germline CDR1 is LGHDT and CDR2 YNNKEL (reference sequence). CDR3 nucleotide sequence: TGTGCCAGCAGCCAAGTAGGACAGGCAGGGACTGAAGCTTTCTTT. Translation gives CASSQVGQAGTEAFF.

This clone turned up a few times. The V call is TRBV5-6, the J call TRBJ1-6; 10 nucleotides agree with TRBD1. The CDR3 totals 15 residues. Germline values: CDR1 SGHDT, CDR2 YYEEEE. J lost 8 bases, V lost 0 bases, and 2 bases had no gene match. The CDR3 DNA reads TGTGCCAGCAGCTTGGCCGGGACAGGGGATTCACCCCTCCACTTT. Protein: CASSLAGTGDSPLHF.

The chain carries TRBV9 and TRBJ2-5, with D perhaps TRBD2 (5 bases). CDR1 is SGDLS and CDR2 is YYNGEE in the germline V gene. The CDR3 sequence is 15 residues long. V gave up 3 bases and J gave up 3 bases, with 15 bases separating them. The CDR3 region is CASSGYGGPKETQYF. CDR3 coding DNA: TGTGCCAGCAGCGGATACGGAGGACCCAAAGAGACCCAGTACTTC.

The CDR3 reads CASSEDGFLAFF. In nucleotides, the CDR3 is TGTGCCAGCAGTGAAGACGGGTTTCTAGCTTTCTTT. The V and J genes are TRBV6-1 and TRBJ1-1; D ambiguous. The CDR3 runs to 12 residues. Germline CDR1 is MNHNS and CDR2 is SASEGT. With 1 base removed from V and 10 bases from J, the gap between germline ends came to 10 bases.

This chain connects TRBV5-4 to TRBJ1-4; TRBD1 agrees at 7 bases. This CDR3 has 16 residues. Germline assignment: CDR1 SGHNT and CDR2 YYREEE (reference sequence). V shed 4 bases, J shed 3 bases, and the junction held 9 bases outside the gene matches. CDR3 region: CASSTAGTAANEKLFF. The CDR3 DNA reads TGTGCCAGCAGCACCGCAGGGACAGCGGCTAATGAAAAACTGTTTTTT.

Here the CDR3 reads CASSSRLAGGTGELFF. In DNA form, the CDR3 reads TGTGCCAGCAGCTCTCGACTAGCGGGGGGCACCGGGGAGCTGTTTTTT. This chain joins TRBV11-3 and TRBJ2-2; 13 positions match TRBD2. J lost 4 bases, V lost 4 bases, and 3 bases had no gene match. CDR1 is SGHNT, CDR2 YENEEA, per germline. CDR3 length: 16 residues.

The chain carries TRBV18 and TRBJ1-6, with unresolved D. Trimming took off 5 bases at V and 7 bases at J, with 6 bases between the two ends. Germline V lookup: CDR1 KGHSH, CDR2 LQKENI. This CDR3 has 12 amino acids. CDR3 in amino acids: CASSAGNSPLHF. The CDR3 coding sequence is TGTGCCAGCTCAGCGGGCAATTCACCCCTCCACTTT.